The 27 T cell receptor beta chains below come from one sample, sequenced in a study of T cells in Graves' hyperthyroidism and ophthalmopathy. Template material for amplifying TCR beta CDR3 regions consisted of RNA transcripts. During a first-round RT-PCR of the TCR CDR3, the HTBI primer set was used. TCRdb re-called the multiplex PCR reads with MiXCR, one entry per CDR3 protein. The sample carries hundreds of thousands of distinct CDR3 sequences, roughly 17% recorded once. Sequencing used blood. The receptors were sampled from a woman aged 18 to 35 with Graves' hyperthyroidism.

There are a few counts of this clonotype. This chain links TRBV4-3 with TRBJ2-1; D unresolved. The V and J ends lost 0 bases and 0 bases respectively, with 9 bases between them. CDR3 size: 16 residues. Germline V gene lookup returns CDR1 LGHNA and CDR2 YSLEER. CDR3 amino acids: CASSQELVPSYNEQFF. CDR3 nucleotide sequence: TGCGCCAGCAGCCAAGAGCTGGTTCCCTCCTACAATGAGCAGTTCTTC.

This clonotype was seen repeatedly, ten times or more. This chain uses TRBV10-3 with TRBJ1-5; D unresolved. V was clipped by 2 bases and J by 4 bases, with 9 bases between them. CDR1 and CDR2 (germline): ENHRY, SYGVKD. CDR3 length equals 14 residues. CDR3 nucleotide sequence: TGTGCCATCAGTGAGGGGCAGTCTAATCAGCCCCAGCATTTT. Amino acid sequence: CAISEGQSNQPQHF.

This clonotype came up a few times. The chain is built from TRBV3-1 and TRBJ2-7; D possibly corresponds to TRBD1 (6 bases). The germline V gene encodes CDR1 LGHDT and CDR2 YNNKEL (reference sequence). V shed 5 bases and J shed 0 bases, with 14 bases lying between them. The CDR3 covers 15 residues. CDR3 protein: CASSETTGRSYEQYF. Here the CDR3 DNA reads TGTGCCAGCAGCGAAACGACAGGTCGCTCCTACGAGCAGTACTTC.

DNA for the CDR3: TGTGCCAGCAGCCAAGATGGGGGTAGGCAGCCCCAGCATTTT. It is translated as CASSQDGGRQPQHF. The J gene is TRBJ1-5, the V gene TRBV4-2; D is perhaps TRBD1 (5 bases). Per germline, CDR1 LGHNA and CDR2 YNFKEQ. V was cut by 0 bases and J by 7 bases, with 10 bases left in between. This CDR3 has 14 residues.

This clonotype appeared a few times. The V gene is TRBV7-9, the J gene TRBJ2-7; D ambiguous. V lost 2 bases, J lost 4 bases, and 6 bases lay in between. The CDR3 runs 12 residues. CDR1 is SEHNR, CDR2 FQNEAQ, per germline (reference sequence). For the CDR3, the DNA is TGTGCCAGCAGCTTAATCGAATACGAGCAGTACTTC. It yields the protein CASSLIEYEQYF.

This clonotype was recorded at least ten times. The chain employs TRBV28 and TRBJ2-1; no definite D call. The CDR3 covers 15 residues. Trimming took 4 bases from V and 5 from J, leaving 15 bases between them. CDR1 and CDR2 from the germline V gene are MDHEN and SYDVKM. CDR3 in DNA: TGTGCCAGCAGTTACCGTCCCGCCAGAAACAATGAGCAGTTCTTC. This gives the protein CASSYRPARNNEQFF.

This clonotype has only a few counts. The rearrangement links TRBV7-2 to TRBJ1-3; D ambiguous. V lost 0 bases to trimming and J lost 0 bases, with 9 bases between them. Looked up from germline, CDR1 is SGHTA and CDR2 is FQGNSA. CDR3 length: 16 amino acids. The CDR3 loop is CASSLATSYSGNTIYF. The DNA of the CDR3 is TGTGCCAGCAGCTTAGCCACATCTTACTCTGGAAACACCATATATTTT.

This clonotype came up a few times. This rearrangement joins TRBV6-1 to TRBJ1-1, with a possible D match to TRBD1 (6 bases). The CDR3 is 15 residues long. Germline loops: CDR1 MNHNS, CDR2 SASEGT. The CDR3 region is CATGRATGLNTEAFF. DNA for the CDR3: TGTGCAACCGGTAGGGCCACAGGGCTGAACACTGAAGCTTTCTTT.

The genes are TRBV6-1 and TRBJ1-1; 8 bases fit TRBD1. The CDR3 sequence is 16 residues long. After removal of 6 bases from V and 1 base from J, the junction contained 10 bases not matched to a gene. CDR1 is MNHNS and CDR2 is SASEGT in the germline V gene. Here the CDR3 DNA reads TGTGCCAGCAGACTCGGGACCGGGACAGGGAACACTGAAGCTTTCTTT. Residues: CASRLGTGTGNTEAFF.

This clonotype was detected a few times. In DNA, the CDR3 is TGTGCCACCAACACCGGACGGCAAGAGACCCAGTACTTC. This gives the protein CATNTGRQETQYF. The chain combines TRBV12-3 or TRBV12-4 with TRBJ2-5; D remains ambiguous. The length of the CDR3 is 13 residues. Trimming took 10 bases from V and 2 from J, leaving 14 bases between them.

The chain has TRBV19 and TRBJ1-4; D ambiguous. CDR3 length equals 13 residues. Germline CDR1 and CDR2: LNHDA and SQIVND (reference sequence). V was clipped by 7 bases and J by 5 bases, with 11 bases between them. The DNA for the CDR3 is TGTGCCAGTACTCTGTACCTAAATGAAAAACTGTTTTTT. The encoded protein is CASTLYLNEKLFF.

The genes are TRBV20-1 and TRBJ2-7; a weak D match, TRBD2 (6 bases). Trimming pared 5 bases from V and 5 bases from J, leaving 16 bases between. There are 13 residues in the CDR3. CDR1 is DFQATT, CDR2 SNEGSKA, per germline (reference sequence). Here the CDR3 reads CSAPGGAMNEQYF. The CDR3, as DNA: TGCAGTGCTCCCGGGGGAGCGATGAACGAGCAGTACTTC.

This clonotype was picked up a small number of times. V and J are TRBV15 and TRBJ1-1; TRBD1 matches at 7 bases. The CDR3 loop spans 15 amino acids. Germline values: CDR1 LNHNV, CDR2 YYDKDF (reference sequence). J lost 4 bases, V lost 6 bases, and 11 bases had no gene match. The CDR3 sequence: CATSTDRVGRTEAFF. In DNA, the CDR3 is TGTGCCACCAGTACAGACAGGGTGGGGCGCACTGAAGCTTTCTTT.

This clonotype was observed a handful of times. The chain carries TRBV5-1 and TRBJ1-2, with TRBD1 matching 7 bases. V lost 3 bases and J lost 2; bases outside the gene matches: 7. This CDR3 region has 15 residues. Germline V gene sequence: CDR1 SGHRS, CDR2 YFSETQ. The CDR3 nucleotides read TGCGCCAGCAGCTCGTCGACAGGGTCAAACTATGGCTACACCTTC. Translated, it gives CASSSSTGSNYGYTF.

The CDR3 reads CASSPVVGGNTEAFF. CDR3 DNA: TGTGCCAGCAGTCCCGTAGTGGGAGGGAACACTGAAGCTTTCTTT. The V and J genes are TRBV6-4 and TRBJ1-1, with D uncertain. CDR1 MRHNA and CDR2 SNTAGT come from the germline V gene. CDR3 length: 15 residues. The germline V and J ends were trimmed by 5 bases and 1 base, with 14 bases remaining between them.

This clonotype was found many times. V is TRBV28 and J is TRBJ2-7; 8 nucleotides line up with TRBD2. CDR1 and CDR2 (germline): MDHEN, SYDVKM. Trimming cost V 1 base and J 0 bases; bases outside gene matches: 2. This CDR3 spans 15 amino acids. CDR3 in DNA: TGTGCCAGCAGTTTATTAGCGGGGCTCTCCTACGAGCAGTACTTC. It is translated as CASSLLAGLSYEQYF.

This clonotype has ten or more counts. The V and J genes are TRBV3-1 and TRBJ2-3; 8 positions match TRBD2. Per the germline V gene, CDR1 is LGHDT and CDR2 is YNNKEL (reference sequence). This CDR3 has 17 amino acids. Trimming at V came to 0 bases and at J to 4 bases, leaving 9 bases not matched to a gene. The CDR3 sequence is CASSQDPPGRGADTQYF. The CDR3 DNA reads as TGTGCCAGCAGCCAAGATCCCCCCGGGAGGGGAGCAGATACGCAGTATTTT.

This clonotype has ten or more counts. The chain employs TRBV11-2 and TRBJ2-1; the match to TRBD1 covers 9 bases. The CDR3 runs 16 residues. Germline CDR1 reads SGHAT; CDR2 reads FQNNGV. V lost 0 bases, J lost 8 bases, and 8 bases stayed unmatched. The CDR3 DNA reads TGTGCCAGCAGCTTAGATCTCGGGACAGGGCTCTATGAGCAGTTCTTC. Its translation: CASSLDLGTGLYEQFF. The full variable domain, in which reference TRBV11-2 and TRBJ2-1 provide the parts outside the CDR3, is EAGVAQSPRYKIIEKRQSVAFWCNPISGHATLYWYQQILGQGPKLLIQFQNNGVVDDSQLPKDRFSAERLKGVDSTLKIQPAKLEDSAVYLCASSLDLGTGLYEQFFGPGTRLTVL.

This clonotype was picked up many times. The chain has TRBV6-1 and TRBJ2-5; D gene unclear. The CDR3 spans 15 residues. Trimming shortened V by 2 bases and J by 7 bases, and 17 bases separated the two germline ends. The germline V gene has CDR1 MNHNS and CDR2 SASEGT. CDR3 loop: CASSEMTLQFGTQYF. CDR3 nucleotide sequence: TGTGCCAGCAGTGAAATGACCCTCCAATTTGGGACCCAGTACTTC.

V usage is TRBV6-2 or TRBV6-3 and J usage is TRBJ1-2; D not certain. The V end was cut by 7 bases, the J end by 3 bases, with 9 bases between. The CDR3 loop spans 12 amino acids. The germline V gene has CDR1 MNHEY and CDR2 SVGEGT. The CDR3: CASTKSDYGYTF. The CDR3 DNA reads TGTGCCAGCACCAAAAGCGACTATGGCTACACCTTC.

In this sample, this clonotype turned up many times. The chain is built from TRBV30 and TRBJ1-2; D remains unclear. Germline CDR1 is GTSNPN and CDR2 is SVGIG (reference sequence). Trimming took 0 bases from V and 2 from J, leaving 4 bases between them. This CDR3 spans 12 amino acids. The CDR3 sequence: CAWSVQNYGYTF. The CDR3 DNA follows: TGTGCCTGGAGTGTTCAAAACTATGGCTACACCTTC. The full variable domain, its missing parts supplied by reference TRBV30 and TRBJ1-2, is SQTIHQWPATLVQPVGSPLSLECTVEGTSNPNLYWYRQAAGRGLQLLFYSVGIGQISSEVPQNLSASRPQDRQFILSSKKLLLSDSGFYLCAWSVQNYGYTFGSGTRLTVV.

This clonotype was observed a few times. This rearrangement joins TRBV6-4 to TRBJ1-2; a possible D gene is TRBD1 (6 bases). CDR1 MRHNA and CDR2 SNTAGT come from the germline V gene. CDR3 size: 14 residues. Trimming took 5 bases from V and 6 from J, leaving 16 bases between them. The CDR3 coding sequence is TGTGCCAGCAGTCCCCGATGGGGGCGGGATGGCTACACCTTC. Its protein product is CASSPRWGRDGYTF.

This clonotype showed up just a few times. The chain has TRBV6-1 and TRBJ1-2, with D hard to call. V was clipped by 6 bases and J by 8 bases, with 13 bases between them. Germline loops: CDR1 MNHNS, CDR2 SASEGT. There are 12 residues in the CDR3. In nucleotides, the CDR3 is TGTGCCAGCAGAGACCCCTCAGGAGGCTACACCTTC. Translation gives CASRDPSGGYTF.

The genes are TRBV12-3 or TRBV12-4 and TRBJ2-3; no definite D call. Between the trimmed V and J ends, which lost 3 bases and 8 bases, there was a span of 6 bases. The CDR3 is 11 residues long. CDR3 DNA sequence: TGTGCCAGCAGTTTCTTAGGTACGCAGTATTTT. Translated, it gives CASSFLGTQYF.

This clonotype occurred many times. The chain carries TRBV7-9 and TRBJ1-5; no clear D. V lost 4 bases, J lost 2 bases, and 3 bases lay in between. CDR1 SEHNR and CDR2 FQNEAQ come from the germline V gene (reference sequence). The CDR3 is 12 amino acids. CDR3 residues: CASSSRNQPQHF. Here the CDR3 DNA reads TGTGCCAGCAGCTCCCGCAATCAGCCCCAGCATTTT. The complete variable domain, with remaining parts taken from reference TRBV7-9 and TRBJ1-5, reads DTGVSQNPRHKITKRGQNVTFRCDPISEHNRLYWYRQTLGQGPEFLTYFQNEAQLEKSRLLSDRFSAERPKGSFSTLEIQRTEQGDSAMYLCASSSRNQPQHFGDGTRLSIL.

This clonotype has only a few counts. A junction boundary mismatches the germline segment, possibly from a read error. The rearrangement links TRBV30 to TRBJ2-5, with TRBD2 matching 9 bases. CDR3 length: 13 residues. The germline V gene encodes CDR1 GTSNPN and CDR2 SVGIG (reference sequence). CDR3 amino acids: CAWNGGREETRYF. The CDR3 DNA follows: TGTGCCTGGAATGGCGGGAGGGAAGAGACCCGGTACTTC.

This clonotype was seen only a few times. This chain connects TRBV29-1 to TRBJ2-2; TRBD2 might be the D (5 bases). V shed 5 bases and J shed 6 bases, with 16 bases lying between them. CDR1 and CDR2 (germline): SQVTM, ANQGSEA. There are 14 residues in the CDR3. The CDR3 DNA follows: TGCAGCGTTTCCCCGGAGGCCGGGGCCGGGGAGCTGTTTTTT. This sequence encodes CSVSPEAGAGELFF.